This T cell receptor (beta chain) was identified during a study of shared T cell receptors in the human thymus. The assay was immunoSEQ multiplex PCR, and TCRdb's table has in-frame clones only and misses some. Of 700,000 to 750,000 clones detected, 80% to 90% appear once; the ten largest clones hold roughly 0.01%. The CDR3 length is 14 residues. CDR1 and CDR2 from the germline V gene are LNHNV and YYDKDF (reference sequence). Trimming stripped 0 bases from V and 5 bases from J, with 11 bases between. In addition, the sample was reused for a study of human thymus T cells. That study adds: What appeared biased in thymic and blood repertoires was the usage of V and J genes.

The receptor was derived from a girl under three years old with a congenital heart defect. The chain links TRBV15 to TRBJ2-7; TRBD1 is a possible D gene (5 bases). The sample was thymocytes. CDR3 protein: CATSRDCRVHEQYF. The CDR3, as DNA: TGTGCCACCAGCAGAGATTGCAGGGTCCACGAGCAGTACTTC. Complete variable domain (other parts from reference TRBV15 and TRBJ2-7): DAMVIQNPRYQVTQFGKPVTLSCSQTLNHNVMYWYQQKSSQAPKLLFHYYDKDFNNEADTPDNFQSRRPNTSFCFLDIRSPGLGDTAMYLCATSRDCRVHEQYFGPGTRLTVT.